The text below deals with one TCR beta chain. Its cognate antigen is unknown. The method was immunoSEQ multiplex PCR; TCRdb's version includes in-frame clones alone and lacks a portion of them. This sample has approximately 14,000 clones, with more than 75% found just once. Germline V CDR1 and CDR2: KGHSH, LQKENI. CDR3 length: 16 residues. V lost 3 bases and J 7 bases, leaving 19 bases between the germline ends. These data come from a study of OX40 agonist ivuxolimab in advanced cancers. Study overall: The group had a mean age of around 64 years, ranged from roughly 20 to 80, and was roughly 83% male.

Study-wide points: Researchers report that CD8+ T cells had, on average, more expanded clones than CD4+.

Peripheral blood came from all dose cohorts at three timepoints. This clonotype originated in an adult with an advanced solid tumor such as melanoma, head and neck, liver or kidney cancer. This specimen was CD4+ or CD8+ T cells sorted from blood, taken in a trial of the OX40 agonist ivuxolimab. This chain joins TRBV18 and TRBJ2-1; TRBD1 is a possible D gene (6 bases). CDR3 nucleotides: TGTGCCAGCTCACCTCCCCGGGACATAACCCAGAATGAGCAGTTCTTC. It specifies CASSPPRDITQNEQFF.